The clone carrying this TCR beta chain was detected a few times. Its cognate antigen is unknown. TCRdb itself ran the RT-PCR reads through MiXCR, one entry per CDR3 protein. The repertoire holds roughly 700,000 distinct CDR3 sequences, with more than 15% as singletons. The germline V gene encodes CDR1 SGHAT and CDR2 FQNNGV. V lost 5 bases, J lost 5 bases, and 9 bases lay in between. The CDR3 is made up of 13 amino acids. This specimen comes from a study of response to subunit inactivated influenza vaccine. Whole-study results and caveats: The authors proposed limited new T cell recruitment per seasonal influenza vaccination.

This sequence joins TRBV11-2 and TRBJ2-2; perhaps D is TRBD1 or TRBD2 (5 bases each). The TCR was taken from a man in his fifties who received an inactivated influenza vaccine. The sample consisted of PBMCs from blood, taken 12 days after vaccination. CDR3 coding DNA: TGTGCCAGCAGCCGGGGCCGAACCGGGGAGCTGTTTTTT. Translated, it gives CASSRGRTGELFF.